The 13 T cell receptor beta chains given below trace back to one sample, sequenced in a study of T cells after yellow fever vaccination. Each CDR3 protein gets one entry after TCRdb re-called the 5' RACE reads with MiXCR. The sample has more than 65,000 distinct CDR3 sequences; about 14% are singletons. The sequencing used CD8+ T cells not binding an NS4B(214-222) dextramer, sorted from PBMCs, collected roughly 20 days after the first yellow fever vaccination. All receptors derive from a man younger than 30 who received the YFV17D yellow fever vaccine.

The chain recombines TRBV20-1 with TRBJ1-2, with a tentative D call TRBD1 (5 bases). Germline CDR1 is DFQATT and CDR2 is SNEGSKA (reference sequence). V was pared by 0 bases and J by 4 bases, with 12 bases between. The CDR3 runs 14 residues. Here the CDR3 DNA reads TGCAGTGCTAGAGAAGGGGTGTTTTTCTATGGCTACACCTTC. As protein: CSAREGVFFYGYTF.

This clonotype has just a few counts. The genes are TRBV2 and TRBJ2-7, with 8 bases lining up with TRBD2. Trimming removed 5 bases from V and 6 bases from J; junction bases left unmatched: 6. In germline, CDR1 is SNHLY, CDR2 FYNNEI. The CDR3 has 13 amino acids. The CDR3 region is CASSLGLEVEQYF. CDR3 DNA sequence: TGTGCCAGCAGTCTGGGACTAGAGGTCGAGCAGTACTTC.

This clonotype was detected a few times. This chain connects TRBV7-9 to TRBJ2-7, with 8 bases lining up with TRBD1. The CDR3 is 16 amino acids. Trimming at V came to 1 base and at J to 3 bases, leaving 8 bases not matched to a gene. Germline CDR1 reads SEHNR; CDR2 reads FQNEAQ (reference sequence). This CDR3 reads CASSLVGTGFNYEQYF. The CDR3 bases are TGTGCCAGCAGCTTAGTGGGGACAGGCTTTAACTACGAGCAGTACTTC.

The chain is built from TRBV3-1 and TRBJ2-2; TRBD1 matches at 8 bases. V trimming: 2 bases; J trimming: 2 bases; junction bases outside the gene matches: 4. The length of the CDR3 is 16 residues. Germline loops: CDR1 LGHDT, CDR2 YNNKEL (reference sequence). The CDR3 loop reads CASSQLGQANTGELFF. The CDR3, as DNA: TGTGCCAGCAGCCAATTGGGACAGGCCAACACCGGGGAGCTGTTTTTT.

This clonotype appeared a few times. This chain connects TRBV3-1 to TRBJ1-1; 7 nucleotides agree with TRBD1. Unmatched junction bases numbered 11, after V lost 4 bases and J lost 3 bases. This CDR3 has 16 amino acids. Germline-derived CDR1 and CDR2 are LGHDT and YNNKEL (reference sequence). In nucleotides, the CDR3 is TGTGCCAGCAGCCGCTCTAATTATGACAGGGACACTGAAGCTTTCTTT. This codes for CASSRSNYDRDTEAFF.

The chain combines TRBV29-1 with TRBJ2-1; no clear D gene. Germline CDR1 SQVTM, CDR2 ANQGSEA. This CDR3 spans 9 amino acids. V lost 6 bases, J lost 5 bases, and 2 bases lay in between. CDR3 DNA sequence: TGCAGCGTCGACAATGAGCAGTTCTTC. This translates into CSVDNEQFF.

The rearrangement links TRBV12-3 or TRBV12-4 to TRBJ1-5; maybe TRBD1 (6 bases). This CDR3 comprises 14 residues. Trimming cost V 5 bases and J 0 bases, with 8 bases left between them. CDR3 in amino acids: CASSPRGSNQPQHF. The CDR3, as DNA: TGTGCCAGCAGTCCCAGGGGTAGCAATCAGCCCCAGCATTTT.

V usage is TRBV3-1 and J usage is TRBJ1-4; 7 positions match TRBD1. Germline CDR1 and CDR2: LGHDT and YNNKEL (reference sequence). The CDR3 has 15 amino acids. The ends lost 4 bases at V and 8 bases at J; junction bases unmatched: 10. The CDR3 is CASSLGRGAVEKLFF. For the CDR3, the DNA is TGTGCCAGCAGCCTTGGCAGGGGGGCGGTCGAAAAACTGTTTTTT.

The chain joins TRBV5-1 to TRBJ1-2; tentative D call: TRBD1 (5 bases). CDR1 is SGHRS and CDR2 is YFSETQ in the germline V gene. V was cut by 0 bases and J by 8 bases, with 14 bases left in between. This CDR3 contains 14 residues. CDR3 DNA sequence: TGCGCCAGCAGCTTGGTCGGGGCGCTTCCGGGCTACACCTTC. It codes for CASSLVGALPGYTF. Complete variable domain (other parts from reference TRBV5-1 and TRBJ1-2): KAGVTQTPRYLIKTRGQQVTLSCSPISGHRSVSWYQQTPGQGLQFLFEYFSETQRNKGNFPGRFSGRQFSNSRSEMNVSTLELGDSALYLCASSLVGALPGYTFGSGTRLTVV.

V and J are TRBV15 and TRBJ2-7; 8 bases map to TRBD1. The germline gives CDR1 LNHNV, CDR2 YYDKDF (reference sequence). CDR3 length equals 15 residues. Trimming cost V 3 bases and J 3 bases; bases outside gene matches: 7. CDR3 residues: CATSSDRGIGYEQYF. The CDR3 bases are TGTGCCACCAGCAGCGACAGGGGAATAGGCTACGAGCAGTACTTC.

This clonotype was detected many times. The chain combines TRBV27 with TRBJ1-1, with TRBD1 matching 9 bases. Germline CDR1 is MNHEY and CDR2 is SMNVEV (reference sequence). The V segment lost 7 bases and the J segment 2 bases; nucleotides outside the gene matches: 5. The CDR3 consists of 14 residues. DNA of the CDR3: TGTGCCAGCACTCTGACAGGGGGAAACACTGAAGCTTTCTTT. Protein sequence: CASTLTGGNTEAFF.

This clonotype appeared many times. The rearrangement uses TRBV29-1 and TRBJ2-5; no clear D. Trimming removed 6 bases from V and 5 bases from J, with 10 bases in between. The V gene's germline CDR1 is SQVTM and CDR2 ANQGSEA. CDR3 size: 11 residues. The CDR3 coding sequence is TGCAGCGTGCAGGTTTGGGAGACCCAGTACTTC. Protein sequence: CSVQVWETQYF.

The V call is TRBV7-2, the J call TRBJ2-5, with D perhaps matching TRBD1 (5 bases). The CDR3 runs to 14 residues. V was trimmed by 0 bases and J by 2 bases, leaving 7 bases between them. Germline V gene data show CDR1 as SGHTA and CDR2 as FQGNSA. The CDR3 here is CASSLAAGQETQYF. The CDR3, as DNA: TGTGCCAGCAGCTTAGCGGCAGGGCAAGAGACCCAGTACTTC.